This passage covers 27 T cell receptor beta chains from one sample sequenced in a study of blood T cells in healthy people across ages. The second PCR ran about 6 to 12 cycles with a sample-barcoded 5' primer and J-beta primers. TCRdb fed the 5' RACE reads into MiXCR, producing one record per CDR3 protein. The sample yields roughly 1.7 million distinct CDR3 sequences, 30% to 35% seen once. Sequencing was carried out using blood. The receptors come from a woman aged 25 to 45 in good health.

The CDR3 loop reads CASSYSNDRGYEQYF. CDR3 sequence (DNA): TGTGCCAGCAGTTACTCGAACGACAGGGGTTACGAGCAGTACTTC. The V and J genes are TRBV6-6 and TRBJ2-4, with TRBD1 matching 8 bases. The last part of the DNA fits TRBJ2-7 better; the J call may be wrong. The CDR3 is made up of 15 amino acids. Germline assignment: CDR1 MNHNY and CDR2 SVGAGI (reference sequence).

The chain recombines TRBV28 with TRBJ2-3; D perhaps matches TRBD2 (6 bases). This CDR3 comprises 15 residues. Between the trimmed V and J ends, which lost 6 bases and 5 bases, there was a span of 18 bases. CDR1 MDHEN and CDR2 SYDVKM come from the germline V gene. The CDR3: CASSPSGVQEDTQYF. The CDR3 DNA is TGTGCCAGCAGCCCCTCGGGGGTTCAGGAAGATACGCAGTATTTT.

The genes are TRBV20-1 and TRBJ2-7; D is perhaps TRBD1 or TRBD2 (5 bases each). Germline V gene lookup returns CDR1 DFQATT and CDR2 SNEGSKA (reference sequence). V was cut by 0 bases and J by 3 bases, with 9 bases left in between. The CDR3 runs 13 residues. This CDR3 is CSARDLRGYEQYF. CDR3 DNA: TGCAGTGCTAGAGATTTGAGGGGCTACGAGCAGTACTTC.

The chain employs TRBV5-1 and TRBJ1-1, with D uncertain. Germline CDR1 is SGHRS and CDR2 is YFSETQ. The CDR3 contains 14 residues. With 3 bases removed from V and 5 bases from J, the gap between germline ends came to 14 bases. CDR3 region: CASSSSGPKTEAFF. CDR3 nucleotides: TGCGCCAGCAGCTCTTCCGGGCCGAAAACTGAAGCTTTCTTT. The full variable domain, with the rest looked up from reference TRBV5-1 and TRBJ1-1, is KAGVTQTPRYLIKTRGQQVTLSCSPISGHRSVSWYQQTPGQGLQFLFEYFSETQRNKGNFPGRFSGRQFSNSRSEMNVSTLELGDSALYLCASSSSGPKTEAFFGQGTRLTVV.

The rearrangement joins TRBV9 to TRBJ2-1; 7 positions match TRBD2. The CDR3 length is 13 residues. The V and J ends lost 4 bases and 9 bases, in that order; junction bases with no gene match: 7. Germline V gives CDR1 SGDLS, CDR2 YYNGEE. The DNA for the CDR3 is TGTGCCAGCAGCTTACGACTAGCAAGTGAGCAGTTCTTC. Its protein is CASSLRLASEQFF.

This clonotype was recorded a few times. The V and J genes are TRBV4-1 and TRBJ1-2; D not certain. Trimming removed 1 base at V and 7 bases at J, with 13 bases between. The CDR3 is made up of 14 amino acids. Germline CDR1 reads MGHRA; CDR2 reads YSYEKL. CDR3 loop: CASSQAQAGFGYTF. The CDR3 DNA follows: TGCGCCAGCAGCCAAGCTCAGGCCGGATTTGGCTACACCTTC.

This clonotype has a count of ten or more. V gene TRBV29-1 combines with J gene TRBJ2-1, with a weak D call TRBD2 (6 bases). CDR1 is SQVTM, CDR2 ANQGSEA, per germline. The CDR3 totals 14 residues. V was shortened by 8 bases and J by 8 bases, with 22 bases between the two germline ends. CDR3 sequence: CSTRRAVSSDEQFF. The CDR3 bases are TGCAGCACCAGGAGGGCCGTTAGTAGTGATGAGCAGTTCTTC.

The chain combines TRBV7-9 with TRBJ1-1, with 9 bases aligning to TRBD1. This CDR3 is built from 16 residues. Germline CDR1 and CDR2: SEHNR and FQNEAQ (reference sequence). Losses at the gene ends were 5 bases for V and 0 bases for J; bases not matched to a gene: 7. CDR3 sequence (DNA): TGTGCCAGCAGCCCACAGGGGGCGTTCATGAACACTGAAGCTTTCTTT. The encoded protein is CASSPQGAFMNTEAFF. Full variable domain (outside the CDR3, taken from reference TRBV7-9 and TRBJ1-1): DTGVSQNPRHKITKRGQNVTFRCDPISEHNRLYWYRQTLGQGPEFLTYFQNEAQLEKSRLLSDRFSAERPKGSFSTLEIQRTEQGDSAMYLCASSPQGAFMNTEAFFGQGTRLTVV.

The rearrangement joins TRBV4-1 to TRBJ2-3; 7 positions agree with TRBD2. Germline trimming cut 0 bases from V and 3 bases from J; bases unmatched to any gene: 9. Germline values: CDR1 MGHRA, CDR2 YSYEKL. CDR3 length: 17 residues. The CDR3 nucleotides read TGCGCCAGCAGCCAAGATATCGGCGGGAGCAAGACAGATACGCAGTATTTT. Translating gives CASSQDIGGSKTDTQYF.

The chain has TRBV29-1 and TRBJ1-2, with 11 bases fitting TRBD1. Looked up from germline, CDR1 is SQVTM and CDR2 is ANQGSEA. The CDR3 loop spans 13 amino acids. V shed 4 bases and J 4 bases; nucleotides not matched to a gene: 2. The CDR3 nucleotides are TGCAGCGTTGGGACAGGGGGCATCTATGGCTACACCTTC. Amino acid sequence: CSVGTGGIYGYTF.

The gene calls are TRBV10-3 and TRBJ1-1; D gene ambiguous. There are 14 residues in the CDR3. Between the trimmed V and J ends, which lost 6 bases and 7 bases, there was a span of 18 bases. Germline V gene lookup returns CDR1 ENHRY and CDR2 SYGVKD. The chain's CDR3 is CAIRVNNLENEAFF. Written as DNA, the CDR3 is TGTGCCATCAGAGTGAATAACTTAGAGAATGAAGCTTTCTTT.

The chain combines TRBV10-1 with TRBJ1-2; TRBD1 agrees at 7 bases. This CDR3 region has 16 residues. Germline V lookup: CDR1 WNHNN, CDR2 SYGVQD (reference sequence). V was clipped by 6 bases and J by 2 bases; unmatched bases: 12. The CDR3 coding sequence is TGCGCCAGCAGCCTAACCGGACCGGGACAGAACTATGGCTACACCTTC. Amino acids: CASSLTGPGQNYGYTF.

This clonotype was observed a handful of times. This chain links TRBV20-1 with TRBJ2-1, with TRBD2 identical over 11 bases. This CDR3 spans 14 amino acids. Germline values: CDR1 DFQATT, CDR2 SNEGSKA (reference sequence). The J segment lost 4 bases and the V segment lost 4 bases, leaving 3 bases of the junction unmatched. For the CDR3, the DNA is TGCAGTGCTATTAGCGGGGGGGGATACAATGAGCAGTTCTTC. Its translation is CSAISGGGYNEQFF.

Worth noting for this clonotype: One junction end does not reproduce the germline sequence, and a read error may be involved. The chain has TRBV5-1 and TRBJ2-3, with TRBD2 identical over 7 bases. The germline V gene encodes CDR1 SGHRS and CDR2 YFSETQ. This CDR3 region has 16 residues. CDR3 amino acids: CANSPSVAGEGHTQYF. The CDR3 DNA follows: TGCGCCAACAGCCCAAGCGTGGCGGGAGAAGGACATACGCAGTATTTT.

Only a few counts were recorded for this clonotype. The chain is built from TRBV7-2 and TRBJ2-3; the match to TRBD2 covers 9 bases. CDR3 size: 17 residues. The V gene end was trimmed by 1 base and the J gene end by 3 bases; junction bases not matched to a gene: 8. CDR1 is SGHTA and CDR2 is FQGNSA in the germline V gene. Here the CDR3 DNA reads TGTGCCAGCAGCTTAGACCTAGCGGGAAAGGGAACAGATACGCAGTATTTT. Translating gives CASSLDLAGKGTDTQYF. The full variable domain, in which reference TRBV7-2 and TRBJ2-3 provide the parts outside the CDR3, is GAGVSQSPSNKVTEKGKDVELRCDPISGHTALYWYRQSLGQGLEFLIYFQGNSAPDKSGLPSDRFSAERTGGSVSTLTIQRTQQEDSAVYLCASSLDLAGKGTDTQYFGPGTRLTVL.

This clonotype has just a few counts. This chain connects TRBV20-1 to TRBJ2-3, with TRBD1 as a possible D gene (6 bases). Trimming pared 0 bases from V and 6 bases from J, leaving 19 bases between. The CDR3 spans 16 residues. CDR1 is DFQATT, CDR2 SNEGSKA, per germline (reference sequence). This CDR3 reads CSARDQITDSSDTQYF. CDR3 nucleotide sequence: TGCAGTGCTAGAGACCAAATAACGGACAGTTCCGATACGCAGTATTTT.

This rearrangement joins TRBV6-1 to TRBJ1-1; 8 bases agree with TRBD1. Trimming took 9 bases from V and 7 from J; bases not matched to a gene: 13. CDR3 length: 14 residues. CDR1 and CDR2 from the germline V gene are MNHNS and SASEGT. The CDR3 DNA reads TGTGCCAGGACAGGGGCTCCGAACACTGATGAAGCTTTCTTT. Residues: CARTGAPNTDEAFF.

The CDR3 bases are TGTGCCAGCAGCCCCGGGGGGGAGACCCACGAGCAGTACTTC. It encodes CASSPGGETHEQYF. The gene calls are TRBV4-2 and TRBJ2-5; 8 bases fit TRBD2. Near its end, the DNA agrees better with TRBJ2-7, so the J call may be wrong. The CDR3 has 14 amino acids. Germline V CDR1 and CDR2: LGHNA, YNFKEQ.

The table lists this clonotype with a few counts. The chain carries TRBV29-1 and TRBJ2-7; TRBD1 is a possible D gene (5 bases). V was cut by 7 bases and J by 4 bases, with 17 bases left in between. CDR1 and CDR2 from the germline V gene are SQVTM and ANQGSEA. The CDR3 spans 13 residues. DNA for the CDR3: TGCAGCGCGGGTGGGGCTAAGGGGTACGAGCAGTACTTC. This sequence encodes CSAGGAKGYEQYF.

The V gene is TRBV4-1, the J gene TRBJ2-7, with D tentatively TRBD1 (5 bases). V was pared by 3 bases and J by 0 bases, with 12 bases between. The CDR3 contains 15 residues. Germline CDR1 MGHRA, CDR2 YSYEKL. DNA for the CDR3: TGCGCCAGCAGCCAGACAGTACTAAGCTCCTACGAGCAGTACTTC. Protein: CASSQTVLSSYEQYF.

This sequence joins TRBV6-1 and TRBJ2-1; TRBD1 aligns across 9 bases. Trimming cost V 4 bases and J 7 bases; bases outside gene matches: 8. Germline V gene lookup returns CDR1 MNHNS and CDR2 SASEGT. CDR3 length: 15 amino acids. In DNA, the CDR3 is TGTGCCAGCAGTGTCTGGGGACAGGGCTTGAATGAGCAGTTCTTC. Protein product: CASSVWGQGLNEQFF.

The sample holds a few counts of this clonotype. V and J are TRBV20-1 and TRBJ2-7; 11 bases line up with TRBD1. There are 15 residues in the CDR3. Per germline, CDR1 DFQATT and CDR2 SNEGSKA (reference sequence). V lost 6 bases and J lost 7; bases outside the gene matches: 14. CDR3 sequence reads: CSASSRTGGWGEQYF. CDR3 nucleotides: TGCAGTGCCAGTTCCCGGACAGGGGGCTGGGGTGAGCAGTACTTC.

The chain carries TRBV6-6 and TRBJ1-6; no firm D call. V lost 6 bases and J 5 bases, leaving 14 bases between the germline ends. Germline loops: CDR1 MNHNY, CDR2 SVGAGI (reference sequence). This CDR3 spans 15 amino acids. CDR3 coding DNA: TGTGCCAGCAGACCTGAGACGGAAAATAATTCACCCCTCCACTTT. It encodes CASRPETENNSPLHF.

V is TRBV20-1 and J is TRBJ2-5; D gene uncertain. The germline gives CDR1 DFQATT, CDR2 SNEGSKA (reference sequence). Between the trimmed V and J ends, which lost 0 bases and 5 bases, there was a span of 7 bases. The CDR3 contains 12 residues. CDR3 sequence: CSAREGPETQYF. The CDR3 coding sequence is TGCAGTGCTAGAGAGGGTCCTGAGACCCAGTACTTC.

The rearrangement links TRBV2 to TRBJ2-1, with 9 bases aligning to TRBD2. V trimming: 7 bases; J trimming: 10 bases; junction bases outside the gene matches: 2. CDR3 length: 11 amino acids. The V gene's germline CDR1 is SNHLY and CDR2 FYNNEI. The CDR3, as DNA: TGTGCCAGCACTAGCGGGATAGAGCAGTTCTTC. The encoded protein is CASTSGIEQFF.

This clonotype occurred a few times. The CDR3 is CSARRVGNQPQHF. The DNA for the CDR3 is TGCAGTGCCCGCAGGGTTGGCAATCAGCCCCAGCATTTT. This chain links TRBV20-1 with TRBJ1-5; possible D gene TRBD1, 5 bases. V was trimmed by 6 bases and J by 2 bases, leaving 11 bases between them. The CDR3 runs 13 residues. Germline assignment: CDR1 DFQATT and CDR2 SNEGSKA (reference sequence).

This clonotype was detected a few times. This chain connects TRBV12-3 or TRBV12-4 to TRBJ2-7; 11 bases map to TRBD2. The CDR3 contains 16 residues. V lost 7 bases and J lost 5; bases outside the gene matches: 13. Here the CDR3 DNA reads TGTGCCAGCAAACTAGCGGGAGAATCCTCCTACGACGAGCAGTACTTC. Its protein is CASKLAGESSYDEQYF.